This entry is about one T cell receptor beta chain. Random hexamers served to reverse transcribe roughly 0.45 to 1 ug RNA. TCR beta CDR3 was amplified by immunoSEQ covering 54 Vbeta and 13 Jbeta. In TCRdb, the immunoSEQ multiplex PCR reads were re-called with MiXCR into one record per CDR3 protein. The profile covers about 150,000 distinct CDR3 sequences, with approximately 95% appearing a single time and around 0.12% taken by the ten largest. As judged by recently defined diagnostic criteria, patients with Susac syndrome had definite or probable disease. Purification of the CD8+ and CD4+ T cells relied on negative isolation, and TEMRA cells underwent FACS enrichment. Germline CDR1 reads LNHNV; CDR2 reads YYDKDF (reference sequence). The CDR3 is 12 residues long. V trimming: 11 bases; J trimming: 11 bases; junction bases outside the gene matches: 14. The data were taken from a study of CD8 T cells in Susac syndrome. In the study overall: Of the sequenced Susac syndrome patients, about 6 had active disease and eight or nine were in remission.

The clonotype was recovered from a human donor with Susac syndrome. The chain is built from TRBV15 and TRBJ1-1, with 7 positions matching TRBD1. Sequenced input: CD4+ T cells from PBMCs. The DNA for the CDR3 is TGTGCCGCGGAGACAGGGACCAAACCGGCTTTCTTT. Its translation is CAAETGTKPAFF.